The T cell receptor beta chain described here comes from a study of molecular identifiers for immune sequencing clone quantification. Germline CDR1 and CDR2: LGHDT and YNNKEL (reference sequence). Between the trimmed V and J ends, which lost 3 bases and 5 bases, there was a span of 13 bases. The CDR3 has 15 amino acids. MiXCR was run by TCRdb on the PCR reads, yielding one entry per CDR3 protein. The repertoire has over 550,000 distinct CDR3 sequences, 25% of them found once; the top ten carry about 0.84%. This clonotype is a singleton in its sample. This sequence may be a read error, since a much larger clone differs from it by one base.

The chain is built from TRBV3-1 and TRBJ2-2; the D gene is possibly TRBD2 (5 bases). Sequenced sample: naive CD8+ T cells from blood, with Jurkat cell RNA spiked in. Stated subset: FACS-sorted CD8+CD4-CCR7+CD45RA+ naive T cells. The sequence derives from a human donor in good health. Some libraries in this study had Jurkat cell RNA spiked in. The CDR3 nucleotides are TGTGCCAGCAGCCAGGCGTGGGAGAGGACCGGGGAGCTGTTTTTT. This sequence encodes CASSQAWERTGELFF. The full variable domain, rest sourced from reference TRBV3-1 and TRBJ2-2, is DTAVSQTPKYLVTQMGNDKSIKCEQNLGHDTMYWYKQDSKKFLKIMFSYNNKELIINETVPNRFSPKSPDKAHLNLHINSLELGDSAVYFCASSQAWERTGELFFGEGSRLTVL.